These T cell receptor beta chains were read from a single sample in a study of T cells in localized non-small cell lung cancer. Only in-frame clones appear in the TCRdb table, and some are missing; sequencing was by immunoSEQ multiplex PCR. Here the sample spans tens of thousands of clones, more than 85% being singletons. The source was peripheral blood, collected before any cancer treatment. Receptors were obtained from a man aged 35-75 years with stage I lung adenocarcinoma. Each CDR3 is given with its conserved first and last residue. The D gene is left open where the match is weak. Part of the rows lack a size; the others show once, few, many or a class for expanded clones.

V gene	J gene	D gene	clone size	CDR3 protein	CDR3 DNA
TRBV5-1	TRBJ1-2	TRBD1	-	CASSGGLGQDYGYTF	TGCGCCAGCAGCGGGGGCTTGGGACAGGACTATGGCTACACCTTC
TRBV9	TRBJ1-2	-	-	CASSPDLQGRGGYTF	TGTGCCAGCAGCCCGGACCTCCAGGGGCGCGGTGGCTACACCTTC
TRBV2	TRBJ2-3	-	-	CASRRTDPQYF	TGTGCCAGCCGGAGGACAGATCCGCAGTATTTT
TRBV18	TRBJ2-7	-	-	CASSPRQGQTYEQYF	TGTGCCAGCTCACCACGGCAGGGGCAGACCTACGAGCAGTACTTC
TRBV4-3	TRBJ2-3	TRBD1	-	CASSQDWTGLGGDTQYF	TGCGCCAGCAGCCAAGACTGGACAGGGCTGGGGGGAGATACGCAGTATTTT
TRBV5-1	TRBJ2-7	-	few	CASSLAGLGAYEQYF	TGCGCCAGCAGCTTGGCGGGACTCGGGGCCTACGAGCAGTACTTC
TRBV19	TRBJ2-7	TRBD2	-	CASTGGSSYEQYF	TGTGCCAGTACCGGCGGGAGCTCCTACGAGCAGTACTTC
TRBV10-3	TRBJ2-7	TRBD2	-	CAISDVAGGDYEQYF	TGTGCCATCAGTGATGTGGCGGGGGGCGATTACGAGCAGTACTTC
TRBV5-1	TRBJ2-2	TRBD1	few	CASSRGTGGYHPNTGELFF	TGCGCCAGCAGCCGCGGGACAGGGGGCTACCATCCGAACACCGGGGAGCTGTTTTTT
TRBV6-1	TRBJ1-1	-	-	CASSATGFGGTEAFF	TGTGCCAGCAGTGCTACAGGGTTTGGGGGCACTGAAGCTTTCTTT
TRBV18	TRBJ1-2	TRBD1	-	CASSQGTGGAGYTF	TGTGCCAGCTCACAGGGGACAGGGGGAGCCGGCTACACCTTC
TRBV5-8	TRBJ2-7	-	once	CASSFFVGYEQYF	TGTGCCAGCAGCTTTTTCGTGGGCTACGAGCAGTACTTC
TRBV6-6	TRBJ2-1	-	-	CASSYGHNEQFF	TGTGCCAGCAGTTACGGGCACAATGAGCAGTTCTTC
TRBV16	TRBJ2-1	-	-	CASSQTRGLRYNEQFF	TGTGCCAGCAGCCAAACCCGGGGTTTACGCTACAATGAGCAGTTCTTC
TRBV28	TRBJ2-7	TRBD2	-	CASSTLTSGRGFREQYF	TGTGCCAGCAGCACACTGACTAGCGGGAGGGGGTTCCGCGAGCAGTACTTC
TRBV30	TRBJ1-4	-	many	CAWSVGRINEKLFF	TGTGCCTGGAGTGTCGGGCGGATTAATGAAAAACTGTTTTTT
TRBV7-9	TRBJ2-1	-	-	CASSLWIGAEQFF	TGTGCCAGCAGCTTGTGGATAGGGGCAGAGCAGTTCTTC
TRBV5-4	TRBJ1-1	TRBD1	once	CASSLQGAPTEAFF	TGTGCCAGCAGCCTACAGGGGGCGCCGACTGAAGCTTTCTTT
TRBV5-4	TRBJ2-1	-	-	CASSYPKAGSSYNEQFF	TGTGCCAGCAGCTACCCTAAAGCGGGTAGCTCCTACAATGAGCAGTTCTTC
TRBV2	TRBJ2-7	-	-	CASSEEAGTYEQYF	TGTGCCAGCAGTGAAGAGGCGGGGACCTACGAGCAGTACTTC